The 7 T cell receptor beta chains in this list originate from one sample, sequenced in a study of identical twins. In TCRdb, the 5' RACE reads were re-called with MiXCR into one record per CDR3 protein. There are about 720,000 distinct CDR3 sequences in the sample; 15% to 20% occur only once, and 13% lies in the top ten. This sample also appeared in a second study, on T cells expressing NK-cell markers.

Sequenced: PBMCs. These receptors were taken from a woman aged 18-29 years in good health.

This sequence joins TRBV10-3 and TRBJ1-2; 9 bases map to TRBD1. Trimming cost V 3 bases and J 8 bases; bases outside gene matches: 4. CDR3 length: 13 residues. CDR1 is ENHRY, CDR2 SYGVKD, per germline. The CDR3 reads CAISDGTGNGYTF. The CDR3 DNA follows: TGTGCCATCAGTGACGGGACAGGGAACGGCTACACCTTC.

DNA for the CDR3: TGTGCCAGCAGCTTAGGACTGACAGGGGTAGAGACCCAGTACTTC. Encoded protein: CASSLGLTGVETQYF. The J gene is TRBJ2-5, the V gene TRBV7-8; 8 positions match TRBD1. V gave up 1 base and J gave up 4 bases; unmatched junction bases: 5. This CDR3 is built from 15 residues. Germline V gene data show CDR1 as SGHVS and CDR2 as FQNEAQ.

The chain carries TRBV9 and TRBJ2-1; D is undetermined. V gave up 0 bases and J gave up 9 bases, with 13 bases separating them. The germline V gene has CDR1 SGDLS and CDR2 YYNGEE. The CDR3 consists of 14 residues. The chain's CDR3 is CASSVGAAPREQFF. CDR3 in DNA: TGTGCCAGCAGCGTAGGAGCCGCGCCGCGTGAGCAGTTCTTC.

J is TRBJ2-5 and V is TRBV5-1, with D unclear. The V gene's germline CDR1 is SGHRS and CDR2 YFSETQ. This CDR3 contains 15 residues. V was shortened by 0 bases and J by 0 bases, with 9 bases between the two germline ends. In nucleotides, the CDR3 is TGCGCCAGCAGCTTGGATAGGGCAGACCAAGAGACCCAGTACTTC. Translated: CASSLDRADQETQYF.

This clonotype was seen many times. V is TRBV6-5 and J is TRBJ1-2; a possible D gene is TRBD1 (5 bases). Germline V lookup: CDR1 MNHEY, CDR2 SVGAGI. The V and J ends lost 3 bases and 7 bases respectively, with 12 bases between them. CDR3 size: 13 residues. Here the CDR3 DNA reads TGTGCCAGCAGTTATCGGCAGCAGGGTGGCTACACCTTC. It translates to CASSYRQQGGYTF.

The rearrangement uses TRBV12-5 and TRBJ2-3, with TRBD2 matching over 7 bases. CDR3 length equals 18 residues. The germline V gene encodes CDR1 LGHNT and CDR2 FRNRAP. V dropped 7 bases and J dropped 6; count of bases not matched to a gene: 22. CDR3 amino acids: CASAYGEGTALEGDTQYF. In nucleotides, the CDR3 is TGTGCTAGTGCTTACGGGGAGGGGACGGCTCTTGAGGGTGATACGCAGTATTTT.

This rearrangement joins TRBV29-1 to TRBJ2-7; unclear D gene. The CDR3 has 11 amino acids. Germline assignment: CDR1 SQVTM and CDR2 ANQGSEA. V lost 6 bases and J lost 1, with 7 bases in between. This CDR3 is CSVKASYEQYF. CDR3 bases: TGCAGCGTGAAGGCATCCTACGAGCAGTACTTC.